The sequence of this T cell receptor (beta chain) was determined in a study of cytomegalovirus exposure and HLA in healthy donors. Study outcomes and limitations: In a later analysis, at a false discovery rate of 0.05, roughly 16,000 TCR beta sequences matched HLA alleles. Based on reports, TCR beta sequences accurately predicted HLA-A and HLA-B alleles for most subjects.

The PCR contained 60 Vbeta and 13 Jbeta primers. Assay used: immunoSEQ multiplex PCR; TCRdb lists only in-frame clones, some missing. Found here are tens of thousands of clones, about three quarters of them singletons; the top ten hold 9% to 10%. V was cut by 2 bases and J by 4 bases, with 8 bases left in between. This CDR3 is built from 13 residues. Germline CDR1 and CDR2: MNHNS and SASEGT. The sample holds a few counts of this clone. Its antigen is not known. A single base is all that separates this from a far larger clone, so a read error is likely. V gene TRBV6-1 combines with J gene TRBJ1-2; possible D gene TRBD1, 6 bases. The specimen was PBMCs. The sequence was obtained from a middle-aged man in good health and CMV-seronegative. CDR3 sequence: CASSEYRAYGYTF. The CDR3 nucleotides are TGTGCCAGCAGTGAATACAGGGCCTATGGCTACACCTTC.